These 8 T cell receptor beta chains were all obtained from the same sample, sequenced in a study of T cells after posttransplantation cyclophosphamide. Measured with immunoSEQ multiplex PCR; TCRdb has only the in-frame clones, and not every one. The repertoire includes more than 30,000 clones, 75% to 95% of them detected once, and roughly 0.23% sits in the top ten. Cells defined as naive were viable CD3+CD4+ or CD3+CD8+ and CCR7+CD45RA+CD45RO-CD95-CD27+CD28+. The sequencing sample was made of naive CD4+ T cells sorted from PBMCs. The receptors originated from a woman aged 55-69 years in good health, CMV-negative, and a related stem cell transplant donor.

CDR3 sequence reads: CASRLQGNYHEQYF. CDR3 DNA sequence: TGTGCCAGCAGACTACAGGGAAATTACCACGAGCAGTACTTC. The V call is TRBV2, the J call TRBJ2-7; D may be TRBD1 (6 bases). The V end lost 6 bases, the J end lost 5 bases, and 17 bases lay between the germline ends. The CDR3 runs to 14 residues. Germline V gene lookup returns CDR1 SNHLY and CDR2 FYNNEI.

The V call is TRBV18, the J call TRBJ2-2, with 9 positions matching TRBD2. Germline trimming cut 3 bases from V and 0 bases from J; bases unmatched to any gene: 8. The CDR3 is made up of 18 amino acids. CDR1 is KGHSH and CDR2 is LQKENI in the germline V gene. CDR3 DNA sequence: TGTGCCAGCTCACCTCGGGCAGTAGCGGGGGCGAACACCGGGGAGCTGTTTTTT. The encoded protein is CASSPRAVAGANTGELFF.

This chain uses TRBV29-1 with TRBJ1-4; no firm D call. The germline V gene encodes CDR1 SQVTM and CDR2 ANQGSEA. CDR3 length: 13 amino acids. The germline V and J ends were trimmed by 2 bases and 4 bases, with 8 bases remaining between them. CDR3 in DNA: TGCAGCGTTGAACTACAGAGTAATGAAAAACTGTTTTTT. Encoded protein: CSVELQSNEKLFF.

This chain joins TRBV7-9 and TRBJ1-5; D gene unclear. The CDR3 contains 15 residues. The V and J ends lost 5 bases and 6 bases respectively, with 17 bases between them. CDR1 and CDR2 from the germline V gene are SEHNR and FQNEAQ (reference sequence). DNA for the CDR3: TGTGCCAGCAGCCTATCCTCGGTTTTTCCTCAGCCCCAGCATTTT. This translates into CASSLSSVFPQPQHF.

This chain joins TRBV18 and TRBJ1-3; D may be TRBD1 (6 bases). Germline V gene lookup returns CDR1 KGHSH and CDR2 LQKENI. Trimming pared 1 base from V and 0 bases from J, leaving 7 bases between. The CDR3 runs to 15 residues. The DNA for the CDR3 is TGTGCCAGCTCACCACGGGACAACTCTGGAAACACCATATATTTT. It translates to CASSPRDNSGNTIYF.

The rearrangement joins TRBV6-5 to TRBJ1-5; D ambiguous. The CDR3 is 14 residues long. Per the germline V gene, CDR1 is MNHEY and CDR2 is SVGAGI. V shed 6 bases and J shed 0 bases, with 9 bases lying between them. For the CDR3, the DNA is TGTGCCAGCAGAGCCGAATATAGCAATCAGCCCCAGCATTTT. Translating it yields CASRAEYSNQPQHF.

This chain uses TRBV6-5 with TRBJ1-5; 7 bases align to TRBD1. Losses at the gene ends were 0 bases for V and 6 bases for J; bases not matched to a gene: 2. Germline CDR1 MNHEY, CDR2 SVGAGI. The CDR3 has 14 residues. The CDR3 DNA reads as TGTGCCAGCAGTTACTCCAGGGGGACTCAGCCCCAGCATTTT. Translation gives CASSYSRGTQPQHF.

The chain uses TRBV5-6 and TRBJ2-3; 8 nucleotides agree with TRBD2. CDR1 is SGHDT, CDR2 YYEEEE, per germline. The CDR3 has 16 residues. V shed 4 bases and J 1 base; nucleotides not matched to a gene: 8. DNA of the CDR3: TGTGCCAGCAGCGGACCGGGACTAGTGGGCACAGATACGCAGTATTTT. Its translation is CASSGPGLVGTDTQYF.